These 22 T cell receptor beta chains share one sample of origin, sequenced in a study of Graves' ophthalmopathy and Graves' hyperthyroidism. CDR3 regions of TCR beta were amplified from RNA transcripts. First-round RT-PCR with HTBI primers preceded a second-round multiplex PCR. TCRdb used MiXCR to reprocess the multiplex PCR reads, holding one entry per CDR3 protein. Among fewer than 20,000 distinct CDR3 sequences listed, 46% were seen once. Sequenced material: peripheral blood. These receptors were taken from a woman between 40 and 55 years old with stable Graves' hyperthyroidism.

The rearrangement uses TRBV12-3 or TRBV12-4 and TRBJ1-4; D is unclear. The CDR3 sequence is 12 residues long. V dropped 2 bases and J dropped 5 bases, with 3 bases sitting between them. CDR3 sequence: CASSLQNEKLFF. In DNA, the CDR3 is TGTGCCAGCAGTTTACAGAATGAAAAACTGTTTTTT.

Turning to this clonotype: The junction does not match germline at one end; this may be a read error. The rearrangement links TRBV20-1 to TRBJ1-4; unclear D gene. Germline V gives CDR1 DFQATT, CDR2 SNEGSKA (reference sequence). The CDR3 covers 12 residues. CDR3 DNA sequence: TGCAGTGCTAGAGCGGAGAATGAAAAATTGCTTTTT. As protein: CSARAENEKLLF.

In this sample, this clonotype turned up many times. The chain joins TRBV5-8 to TRBJ2-7; 7 nucleotides agree with TRBD1. Germline values: CDR1 SGHTS, CDR2 YDEGEE. V shed 4 bases, J shed 3 bases, and the junction held 10 bases outside the gene matches. The CDR3 has 15 residues. The CDR3 sequence: CASSRYRDSHYEQYF. The CDR3 region has the DNA TGTGCCAGCAGCCGCTACCGGGACAGTCACTACGAGCAGTACTTC.

By share, this clonotype counts as medium-sized (0.01 to 0.1%). V gene TRBV7-2 combines with J gene TRBJ1-5; tentative D call: TRBD1 (5 bases). The V gene's germline CDR1 is SGHTA and CDR2 FQGNSA. V was trimmed by 2 bases and J by 7 bases, leaving 9 bases between them. CDR3 length equals 13 residues. In nucleotides, the CDR3 is TGTGCCAGCAGCTTAACGGGACGGCAGCCCCAGCATTTT. It codes for CASSLTGRQPQHF.

To note about this clonotype: This likely comes from a read error, as the CDR3 has no conserved phenylalanine or tryptophan at its end. The chain has TRBV7-9 and TRBJ1-2, with 7 bases fitting TRBD1. The V gene end was trimmed by 5 bases and the J gene end by 7 bases; junction bases not matched to a gene: 10. In germline, CDR1 is SEHNR, CDR2 FQNEAQ (reference sequence). The CDR3 is made up of 14 amino acids. The CDR3 sequence is CASSTGAQGPGYTV. The CDR3 DNA is TGTGCCAGCAGCACAGGGGCACAGGGCCCTGGCTACACCGTC.

The rearrangement uses TRBV6-4 and TRBJ2-7; D is unclear. Germline-derived CDR1 and CDR2 are MRHNA and SNTAGT. The V end was cut by 5 bases, the J end by 5 bases, with 10 bases between. The CDR3 sequence is 12 residues long. The CDR3 region has the DNA TGTGCCAGCAGTACCCCGTATCACGAGCAGTACTTC. Amino acid sequence: CASSTPYHEQYF.

This rearrangement joins TRBV20-1 to TRBJ2-5; 7 bases map to TRBD2. CDR1 and CDR2 (germline): DFQATT, SNEGSKA (reference sequence). CDR3 length: 12 amino acids. Losses at the gene ends were 6 bases for V and 2 bases for J; bases not matched to a gene: 3. CDR3 nucleotide sequence: TGCAGTGCCCCGGGACTACAAGAGACCCAGTACTTC. It yields the protein CSAPGLQETQYF.

This chain connects TRBV9 to TRBJ2-7; weak D call: TRBD2 (6 bases). The CDR3 contains 14 residues. V was cut by 4 bases and J by 5 bases, with 16 bases left in between. Germline-derived CDR1 and CDR2 are SGDLS and YYNGEE. The CDR3 protein is CASSTTSLPHEQYF. DNA for the CDR3: TGTGCCAGCAGCACTACTAGCCTTCCGCACGAGCAGTACTTC.

The chain carries TRBV12-3 or TRBV12-4 and TRBJ2-6, with 7 nucleotides matching TRBD1. The CDR3 runs to 13 residues. The DNA for the CDR3 is TGTGCTACAAGGGGGCGGGGGGCCAACGTCCTGACTTTC. Protein product: CATRGRGANVLTF.

On this clonotype itself: This CDR3 fails to terminate in the conserved phenylalanine or tryptophan, so it likely reflects a read error. The limits of the CDR3 on the DNA are not certain, so only TCRdb's listed CDR3 is given. V gene TRBV2 combines with J gene TRBJ1-6; TRBD1 was called by the table and not checked on the DNA. The CDR3 comprises 13 residues, both ends counted. CDR1 is SNHLY, CDR2 FYNNEI, per germline. CDR3 residues: CATESRRNSPIHS.

CDR3 sequence (DNA): TGTGCCAGCAGAAAAGGACAGGGGCGGGAAAAACTGTTTTTT. Translation: CASRKGQGREKLFF. V gene TRBV6-5 combines with J gene TRBJ1-4; 9 bases line up with TRBD1. The trim removed 6 bases at V and 8 bases at J, leaving 7 bases unmatched. The germline gives CDR1 MNHEY, CDR2 SVGAGI. CDR3 length: 14 amino acids.

This clonotype was counted ten times or more. The chain has TRBV12-3 or TRBV12-4 and TRBJ2-1; D ambiguous. The length of the CDR3 is 12 residues. Trimming left V 0 bases short and J 6 bases short, with 3 bases between. The CDR3 nucleotides are TGTGCCAGCAGTTTAGCAGGCAATGAGCAGTTCTTC. Protein product: CASSLAGNEQFF.

The count of this clonotype is one. This chain links TRBV7-2 with TRBJ1-1; no clear D gene. The CDR3 length is 12 residues. Germline V gene sequence: CDR1 SGHTA, CDR2 FQGNSA. V was clipped by 7 bases and J by 10 bases, with 16 bases between them. The CDR3 here is CASTPDSWTAFF. CDR3 DNA: TGTGCCAGCACCCCAGACTCCTGGACAGCTTTCTTT.

This clonotype was counted at least ten times. The chain combines TRBV9 with TRBJ2-2, with D perhaps matching TRBD1 or TRBD2 (6 bases each). Deletions cut 5 bases from V and 5 bases from J, with 16 bases between. CDR3 length: 15 amino acids. CDR1 and CDR2 from the germline V gene are SGDLS and YYNGEE. The CDR3 nucleotides are TGTGCCAGCAGTTTTAGTGGGGGGCCGACCGGGGAGCTGTTTTTT. Protein: CASSFSGGPTGELFF.

The genes are TRBV6-6 and TRBJ1-4, with D tentatively TRBD1 (6 bases). The V and J ends lost 8 bases and 0 bases respectively, with 13 bases between them. The CDR3 contains 15 residues. The germline V gene has CDR1 MNHNY and CDR2 SVGAGI (reference sequence). The CDR3 loop reads CASQARGSTNEKLFF. For the CDR3, the DNA is TGTGCCAGCCAAGCCAGGGGTTCAACTAATGAAAAACTGTTTTTT.

Sample share makes this clonotype medium-sized. As DNA, the CDR3 is TGTGCCAGCAGCGCCTCCGAGACCCAGTACTTC. Encoded protein: CASSASETQYF. The rearrangement joins TRBV7-6 to TRBJ2-5; D uncertain. V was shortened by 5 bases and J by 5 bases, with 6 bases between the two germline ends. Germline CDR1 SGHVS, CDR2 FNYEAQ. The CDR3 consists of 11 residues.

The gene calls are TRBV4-1 and TRBJ1-4; 9 positions match TRBD1. Looked up from germline, CDR1 is MGHRA and CDR2 is YSYEKL. The CDR3 length is 16 residues. V gave up 2 bases and J gave up 1 base; unmatched junction bases: 2. CDR3 sequence: CASSQTTGGTNEKLFF. CDR3 sequence (DNA): TGCGCCAGCAGCCAAACGACAGGGGGAACTAATGAAAAACTGTTTTTT.

This sequence joins TRBV4-1 and TRBJ2-6; D might be TRBD2 (6 bases). V was cut by 4 bases and J by 2 bases, with 9 bases left in between. Germline V gene sequence: CDR1 MGHRA, CDR2 YSYEKL. This CDR3 has 15 residues. In nucleotides, the CDR3 is TGCGCCAGCAGCCCTGCGGGAACTGGGGCCAACGTCCTGACTTTC. It encodes CASSPAGTGANVLTF.

This chain joins TRBV7-9 and TRBJ2-7; maybe TRBD2 (6 bases). The V gene lost 5 bases and the J gene lost 4 bases, with 12 bases spanning the gap. The CDR3 loop spans 13 amino acids. The germline V gene encodes CDR1 SEHNR and CDR2 FQNEAQ (reference sequence). CDR3 region: CASSPTSRYEQYF. CDR3 nucleotide sequence: TGTGCCAGCAGCCCAACTAGCAGATACGAGCAGTACTTC. Full variable domain (missing parts from reference TRBV7-9 and TRBJ2-7): DTGVSQNPRHKITKRGQNVTFRCDPISEHNRLYWYRQTLGQGPEFLTYFQNEAQLEKSRLLSDRFSAERPKGSFSTLEIQRTEQGDSAMYLCASSPTSRYEQYFGPGTRLTVT.

The chain links TRBV2 to TRBJ1-1; weak D call: TRBD1 (5 bases). Germline CDR1 SNHLY, CDR2 FYNNEI. This CDR3 contains 13 residues. With 6 bases removed from V and 0 bases from J, the gap between germline ends came to 8 bases. CDR3 in DNA: TGTGCCAGCAGATTACAGGTGAACACTGAAGCTTTCTTT. Translation: CASRLQVNTEAFF.

CDR3 DNA sequence: TGTGCCAGCAGTCAAGGCCTCGGGGCTGAGGATTCACCCCTCCACTTT. Residues: CASSQGLGAEDSPLHF. The chain joins TRBV2 to TRBJ1-6, with D possibly matching TRBD1 (5 bases). In germline, CDR1 is SNHLY, CDR2 FYNNEI. The V gene lost 5 bases and the J gene lost 8 bases, with 19 bases spanning the gap. CDR3 size: 16 residues.

The rearrangement joins TRBV24-1 to TRBJ2-2; 7 bases line up with TRBD1. The germline V gene encodes CDR1 KGHDR and CDR2 SFDVKD. Trimming removed 7 bases from V and 3 bases from J; junction bases left unmatched: 7. This CDR3 has 15 amino acids. CDR3 sequence: CATRPGQWDTGELFF. DNA for the CDR3: TGTGCCACCAGACCGGGACAGTGGGACACCGGGGAGCTGTTTTTT.